This T cell receptor beta chain stems from a study of T cell responses to AZD1222 COVID-19 vaccine. Turning to the study itself: Analysis merged second doses at about 4 or about 12 weeks.

Turning to this clone: The target antigen is unknown.

The study, taken as a whole, reports: Vaccine-related CD4 TCRs covered spike, predominating at 160-218 and 743-854. Only five or six AZD1222 recipients were seropositive at baseline.

Generated by immunoSEQ multiplex PCR, the TCRdb table keeps only in-frame clones and is missing some. The sample lists about 140,000 clones; approximately 92% were seen once. CDR3 size: 20 residues. Germline V CDR1 and CDR2: MDHEN, SYDVKM. With 5 bases removed from V and 0 bases from J, the gap between germline ends came to 28 bases. The V call is TRBV28, the J call TRBJ1-1, with D tentatively TRBD1 (6 bases). The clonotype was recovered from an adult in good health. The sequencing used peripheral blood, collected on day 0 of AZD1222 vaccination. CDR3 amino acids: CASSPERIGGAPRMNTEAFF. The CDR3, as DNA: TGTGCCAGCAGTCCAGAAAGGATTGGGGGCGCACCTAGGATGAACACTGAAGCTTTCTTT.